A selection of T cell receptor beta chains follows, all from one sample in a study of T cell responses to AZD1222 COVID-19 vaccine. Profiled with immunoSEQ multiplex PCR; TCRdb holds only in-frame clones, not every one. Of tens of thousands of clones listed, approximately 82% are singletons. The sample consisted of peripheral blood, taken on day 0 of AZD1222 vaccination. The receptors stem from an adult in good health. The CDR3 runs from the conserved cysteine through the conserved F or W. Fields, in order: CDR3 DNA, CDR3 protein, J gene, V gene, clone size, D gene. D genes are given only for firm matches. The size of a clone is reported for some rows only, either as once, few or many, or as a class for expanded clones.

TGTGCCAGCAGCTCCGAGGGGGGCCTCTATAATTCACCCCTCCACTTT,CASSSEGGLYNSPLHF,TRBJ1-6,TRBV5-6,once,.
TGTGCCAGCGCAGCGAGCTCCTACGAGCAGTACTTC,CASAASSYEQYF,TRBJ2-7,TRBV14,.,.
TGTGCCTGGAGTTTAGGGAACTACGAGCAGTACTTC,CAWSLGNYEQYF,TRBJ2-7,TRBV30,.,.
TGTGCCAGCAGTTACAACCGCGAAAAACTGTTTTTT,CASSYNREKLFF,TRBJ1-4,TRBV6-5,.,.
TGTGCCAGCAGTCGAGAGGGGGGGGGCTCTGGCTACACCTTC,CASSREGGGSGYTF,TRBJ1-2,TRBV27,.,.
TGTGCCAGCAGCTTGCCCCAAGGGGGGGGAGCGCGTTACTCACCCCTCCACTTT,CASSLPQGGGARYSPLHF,TRBJ1-6,TRBV5-6,.,.
TGTGCTTCCCTACGGGGTGCGAACACCGGGGAGCTGTTTTTT,CASLRGANTGELFF,TRBJ2-2,TRBV10-3,few,.
TGTGCCAGCAGCGTGACGGAAAATTCACCCCTCCACTTT,CASSVTENSPLHF,TRBJ1-6,TRBV9,.,.
TGTGCCTGGAGTGTCCGACAGGGAGGTTCACCCCTCCACTTT,CAWSVRQGGSPLHF,TRBJ1-6,TRBV30,.,TRBD1
TGTGCCTGGAGTGCCGGGCCAGGCACTGGGGCCAACGTCCTGACTTTC,CAWSAGPGTGANVLTF,TRBJ2-6,TRBV30,.,.
TGTGCCAGCAGCCACCAAACGGCAGCGCGCGCAGATACGCAGTATTTT,CASSHQTAARADTQYF,TRBJ2-3,TRBV14,.,.
TGTGCCAGCAGTTGGGACTTAGGGGCTGGTGGCTACACCTTC,CASSWDLGAGGYTF,TRBJ1-2,TRBV28,.,.
TGTGCCAGCAGCTTAGGACACAATGAGCAGTTCTTC,CASSLGHNEQFF,TRBJ2-1,TRBV7-6,.,.
TGTGCCAGCAGTAACCTCCGCTCTGGGGCCAACGTCCTGACTTTC,CASSNLRSGANVLTF,TRBJ2-6,TRBV6-5,.,.
TGTGCCAGCAGTTTAGCAGGGGGCGGTCAGCCCCAGCATTTT,CASSLAGGGQPQHF,TRBJ1-5,TRBV27,.,TRBD1
TGTGCCAGCCGCCGGGTATGGGGAAACACCATATATTTT,CASRRVWGNTIYF,TRBJ1-3,TRBV7-9,.,.
TGTGCCATCAGTGGGAGACAGGCATCCCCTGGAAACACCATATATTTT,CAISGRQASPGNTIYF,TRBJ1-3,TRBV10-3,.,.
TGTGCCAGCAGCGTTTCACAGGGGGAGACCCAGTACTTC,CASSVSQGETQYF,TRBJ2-5,TRBV9,once,TRBD1